This T cell receptor (beta chain) was recorded in a study of control samples from healthy donors and cancer patients. V dropped 2 bases and J dropped 6 bases, with 7 bases sitting between them. In germline, CDR1 is MNHEY, CDR2 SVGAGI. This CDR3 is built from 13 residues. The assay was immunoSEQ multiplex PCR, and TCRdb's table has in-frame clones only and misses some. The sample has 150,000 or so clones, 70% to 90% seen once. Sequences were obtained from blood. The chain combines TRBV6-5 with TRBJ2-2; no firm D call. This clonotype originated in a woman under 40 in good health. CDR3 sequence reads: CASSYKAAGELFF. In DNA form, the CDR3 reads TGTGCCAGCAGTTACAAGGCCGCCGGGGAGCTGTTTTTT.